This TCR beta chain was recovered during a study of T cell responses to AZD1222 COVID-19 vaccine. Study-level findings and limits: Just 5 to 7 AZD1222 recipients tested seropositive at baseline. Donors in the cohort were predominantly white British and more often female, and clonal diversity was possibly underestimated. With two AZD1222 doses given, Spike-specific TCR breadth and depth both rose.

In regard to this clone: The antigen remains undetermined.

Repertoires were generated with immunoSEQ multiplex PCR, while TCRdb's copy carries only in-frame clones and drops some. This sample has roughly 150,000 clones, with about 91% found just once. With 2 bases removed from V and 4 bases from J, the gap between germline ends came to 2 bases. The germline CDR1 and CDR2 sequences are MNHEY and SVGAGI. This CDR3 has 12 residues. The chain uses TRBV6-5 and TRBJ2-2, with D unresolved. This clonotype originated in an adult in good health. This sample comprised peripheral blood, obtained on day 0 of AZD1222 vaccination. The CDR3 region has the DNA TGTGCCAGCAGTTACCCCACCGGGGAGCTGTTTTTT. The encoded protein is CASSYPTGELFF.